Presented here are 25 T cell receptor beta chains from one specimen sequenced in a study of T cells after yellow fever vaccination. Via MiXCR, TCRdb re-called the 5' RACE reads, giving one row per CDR3 protein. The sample contains 250,000 to 350,000 distinct CDR3 sequences, around 7% of which appear only once. The sequencing here drew on PBMCs, taken around 45 days after the first yellow fever vaccination. All receptors derive from a man between 18 and 29 years old who received the YFV17D yellow fever vaccine.

This clonotype was observed a few times. The chain combines TRBV12-3 or TRBV12-4 with TRBJ1-2; 8 bases line up with TRBD1. The CDR3 runs 13 residues. The junction had 8 bases not matched to a gene; V was cut back by 6 bases and J by 8 bases. The CDR3 loop reads CASSPDRVIGYTF. In DNA form, the CDR3 reads TGTGCCAGCAGCCCGGACAGGGTCATCGGCTACACCTTC.

This clonotype has only a few counts. The chain joins TRBV25-1 to TRBJ1-1, with TRBD1 matching 7 bases. CDR1 and CDR2 (germline): MGHDK, SYGVNS. V dropped 5 bases and J dropped 5; count of bases not matched to a gene: 5. CDR3 size: 13 residues. The CDR3 nucleotides read TGTGCCAGCAGTAAGGGACAGAGGACTGAAGCTTTCTTT. Amino acids: CASSKGQRTEAFF.

The chain combines TRBV11-2 with TRBJ2-7; D is perhaps TRBD1 (6 bases). Trimming stripped 4 bases from V and 0 bases from J, with 19 bases between. From germline, CDR1 is SGHAT and CDR2 FQNNGV. The CDR3 extends over 17 amino acids. CDR3 sequence reads: CASSWEYRDTSSYEQYF. The DNA of the CDR3 is TGTGCCAGCAGCTGGGAATACAGGGATACCAGCTCCTACGAGCAGTACTTC.

This clonotype turned up a few times. The V gene is TRBV7-3, the J gene TRBJ2-3; D not resolved. V gave up 5 bases and J gave up 1 base, with 19 bases separating them. This CDR3 contains 17 residues. Per germline, CDR1 SGHTA and CDR2 FQGTGA. The CDR3 sequence: CASSQSGLGLGTDTQYF. The CDR3 nucleotides are TGTGCCAGCAGCCAATCGGGCCTCGGGTTAGGCACAGATACGCAGTATTTT. Variable domain in full (rest from reference TRBV7-3 and TRBJ2-3): GAGVSQTPSNKVTEKGKYVELRCDPISGHTALYWYRQSLGQGPEFLIYFQGTGAADDSGLPNDRFFAVRPEGSVSTLKIQRTERGDSAVYLCASSQSGLGLGTDTQYFGPGTRLTVL.

This clonotype occurred a few times. The V gene is TRBV20-1, the J gene TRBJ2-7, with TRBD2 identical over 15 bases. The CDR3 sequence is 20 residues long. Looked up from germline, CDR1 is DFQATT and CDR2 is SNEGSKA (reference sequence). The V gene end was trimmed by 3 bases and the J gene end by 2 bases; junction bases not matched to a gene: 17. The CDR3 sequence is CSASGGTSGGSIYSTYEQYF. The CDR3 DNA is TGCAGTGCTAGCGGAGGGACTAGCGGGGGGAGCATCTATTCCACCTACGAGCAGTACTTC.

This clonotype has more than one count but fewer than ten. The J gene is TRBJ1-1, the V gene TRBV9; D is undetermined. The CDR3 is 15 residues long. CDR1 and CDR2 (germline): SGDLS, YYNGEE. The V end was cut by 3 bases, the J end by 0 bases, with 12 bases between. The CDR3 DNA reads TGTGCCAGCAGCGCCCGATCGGCGGTGAACACTGAAGCTTTCTTT. Translation: CASSARSAVNTEAFF.

This clonotype has a count of ten or more. The rearrangement joins TRBV3-1 to TRBJ2-2; TRBD2 is a possible D gene (5 bases). Trimming left V 3 bases short and J 3 bases short, with 5 bases between. The CDR3 covers 13 residues. Germline V gene sequence: CDR1 LGHDT, CDR2 YNNKEL (reference sequence). The CDR3 DNA sequence: TGTGCCAGCAGCCACGGGGACACCGGGGAGCTGTTTTTT. It codes for CASSHGDTGELFF.

CDR3 in DNA: TGTGCCAGCAGCGTGGGGACAGTCACCGGGGAGCTGTTTTTT. Its protein product is CASSVGTVTGELFF. The chain is built from TRBV9 and TRBJ2-2, with 7 bases lining up with TRBD1. With V trimmed by 2 bases and J by 4 bases, 2 bases remained unmatched. The CDR3 loop spans 14 amino acids. Germline lookup yields CDR1 SGDLS and CDR2 YYNGEE. Full variable domain (outside the CDR3, taken from reference TRBV9 and TRBJ2-2): DSGVTQTPKHLITATGQRVTLRCSPRSGDLSVYWYQQSLDQGLQFLIQYYNGEERAKGNILERFSAQQFPDLHSELNLSSLELGDSALYFCASSVGTVTGELFFGEGSRLTVL.

This clonotype was counted a few times. The genes are TRBV5-4 and TRBJ2-6, with 8 bases fitting TRBD1. The CDR3 is 16 amino acids. Germline V gene data show CDR1 as SGHNT and CDR2 as YYREEE (reference sequence). The V segment lost 4 bases and the J segment 1 base; nucleotides outside the gene matches: 4. The CDR3 sequence: CASSLGTGSGANVLTF. The CDR3 DNA reads as TGTGCCAGCAGCCTAGGGACAGGTTCTGGGGCCAACGTCCTGACTTTC.

The J gene is TRBJ2-2, the V gene TRBV12-3 or TRBV12-4, with TRBD1 matching over 8 bases. This CDR3 comprises 13 residues. V trimming: 6 bases; J trimming: 6 bases; junction bases outside the gene matches: 3. In DNA form, the CDR3 reads TGTGCCAGCAGCGACAGGGGACCCGGGGAGCTGTTTTTT. Encoded protein: CASSDRGPGELFF.

This clonotype was counted a few times. The genes are TRBV4-3 and TRBJ2-2; 13 bases fit TRBD2. Germline lookup yields CDR1 LGHNA and CDR2 YSLEER. The CDR3 totals 17 residues. V was clipped by 8 bases and J by 1 base; unmatched bases: 7. DNA for the CDR3: TGCGCCAGCTGGACTAGCGGGGGCCTCGGGAACACCGGGGAGCTGTTTTTT. The encoded protein is CASWTSGGLGNTGELFF.

This chain connects TRBV18 to TRBJ2-7; 9 bases are shared with TRBD2. Germline loops: CDR1 KGHSH, CDR2 LQKENI. V shed 2 bases and J 4 bases; nucleotides not matched to a gene: 12. This CDR3 is 17 amino acids long. CDR3 DNA sequence: TGTGCCAGCTCACCAATGGCCTCCAGCGGGGGGACGTACGAGCAGTACTTC. This encodes CASSPMASSGGTYEQYF.

This clonotype was seen at least ten times. The chain employs TRBV28 and TRBJ2-7; TRBD1 aligns across 8 bases. This CDR3 has 14 residues. Looked up from germline, CDR1 is MDHEN and CDR2 is SYDVKM. Unmatched junction bases numbered 5, after V lost 4 bases and J lost 3 bases. This CDR3 reads CASSYGQGFYEQYF. Written as DNA, the CDR3 is TGTGCCAGCAGTTACGGACAGGGATTCTACGAGCAGTACTTC.

Many counts were recorded for this clonotype. This chain uses TRBV20-1 with TRBJ1-2; D unclear. The V end was cut by 4 bases, the J end by 4 bases, with 10 bases between. The CDR3 runs to 12 residues. Germline V gives CDR1 DFQATT, CDR2 SNEGSKA (reference sequence). The CDR3 is CSAIDQSYGYTF. For the CDR3, the DNA is TGCAGTGCTATCGATCAATCCTATGGCTACACCTTC.

The chain employs TRBV11-2 and TRBJ2-1; D ambiguous. The CDR3 covers 15 residues. Looked up from germline, CDR1 is SGHAT and CDR2 is FQNNGV. Trimming removed 6 bases at V and 0 bases at J, with 12 bases between. This CDR3 is CASSYTSSSYNEQFF. CDR3 DNA: TGTGCCAGCAGTTACACTTCGAGCTCCTACAATGAGCAGTTCTTC.

This chain links TRBV6-1 with TRBJ2-2; 7 positions match TRBD1. This CDR3 is built from 16 residues. After removal of 5 bases from V and 2 bases from J, the junction contained 8 bases not matched to a gene. Germline V gives CDR1 MNHNS, CDR2 SASEGT. CDR3 nucleotides: TGTGCCAGCAGTCCCCCGACAGGGTCTAACACCGGGGAGCTGTTTTTT. Amino acid sequence: CASSPPTGSNTGELFF.

At least ten counts were recorded for this clonotype. CDR3 nucleotide sequence: TGTGCCACCAGTGATACTACAGGGGCGGGGACAGATACGCAGTATTTT. Its translation is CATSDTTGAGTDTQYF. The chain has TRBV24-1 and TRBJ2-3; weak D call: TRBD1 (7 bases). This CDR3 region has 16 residues. The germline gives CDR1 KGHDR, CDR2 SFDVKD. The ends were cut back, 3 bases at V and 3 bases at J, with 15 bases in the middle.

In its sample, this clonotype was seen a few times. The chain combines TRBV29-1 with TRBJ2-7; 7 bases are a match to TRBD1. The junction had 8 bases not matched to a gene; V was cut back by 6 bases and J by 0 bases. The CDR3 runs 14 residues. Germline V CDR1 and CDR2: SQVTM, ANQGSEA. The CDR3 coding sequence is TGCAGCGTCCGAGGACAGGAGAGCTCCTACGAGCAGTACTTC. This gives the protein CSVRGQESSYEQYF.

This clonotype was counted a few times. The rearrangement joins TRBV19 to TRBJ2-3, with 8 bases that match TRBD2. Per the germline V gene, CDR1 is LNHDA and CDR2 is SQIVND (reference sequence). The CDR3 is 15 amino acids. V shed 1 base, J shed 1 base, and the junction held 1 base outside the gene matches. The DNA for the CDR3 is TGTGCCAGTAGTATAGGTAGCGGGGGCACAGATACGCAGTATTTT. This gives the protein CASSIGSGGTDTQYF. The full variable domain, rest sourced from reference TRBV19 and TRBJ2-3, is DGGITQSPKYLFRKEGQNVTLSCEQNLNHDAMYWYRQDPGQGLRLIYYSQIVNDFQKGDIAEGYSVSREKKESFPLTVTSAQKNPTAFYLCASSIGSGGTDTQYFGPGTRLTVL.

This clonotype was observed a few times. The rearrangement links TRBV5-1 to TRBJ2-3; 8 nucleotides match TRBD2. CDR1 and CDR2 from the germline V gene are SGHRS and YFSETQ. After removal of 4 bases from V and 5 bases from J, the junction contained 12 bases not matched to a gene. This CDR3 has 16 residues. The CDR3 region is CASSRTTSEGGDTQYF. The CDR3 bases are TGCGCCAGCAGCAGAACGACTAGCGAAGGGGGAGATACGCAGTATTTT.

This clonotype was recorded many times. The chain employs TRBV28 and TRBJ2-7; D may match TRBD1 or TRBD2 (5 bases each). Germline V lookup: CDR1 MDHEN, CDR2 SYDVKM. Trimming pared 4 bases from V and 6 bases from J, leaving 10 bases between. The CDR3 spans 12 residues. CDR3 residues: CASSSGAREQYV. DNA for the CDR3: TGTGCCAGCAGTTCCGGGGCCCGCGAGCAGTACGTC.

This clonotype was seen repeatedly, ten times or more. The junction departs from the called germline gene at one end, perhaps through a read error. The gene calls are TRBV7-9 and TRBJ2-1, with D possibly matching TRBD1 (6 bases). CDR1 is SEHNR, CDR2 FQNEAQ, per germline (reference sequence). The CDR3 is made up of 14 amino acids. The chain's CDR3 is CASSPTPGHKEQFF. CDR3 DNA sequence: TGTGCCAGCAGCCCGACGCCGGGACACAAAGAGCAGTTCTTC.

This clonotype was counted only a few times. The chain joins TRBV18 to TRBJ1-4; 7 bases are shared with TRBD1. In germline, CDR1 is KGHSH, CDR2 LQKENI. The CDR3 is 15 amino acids. After removal of 0 bases from V and 4 bases from J, the junction contained 2 bases not matched to a gene. The CDR3 spells CASSPPQGVNEKLFF. CDR3 nucleotide sequence: TGTGCCAGCTCACCACCCCAGGGGGTTAATGAAAAACTGTTTTTT.

There are a few counts of this clonotype. The chain combines TRBV5-1 with TRBJ2-2; 8 bases map to TRBD1. The CDR3 has 17 residues. The V gene end was trimmed by 5 bases and the J gene end by 2 bases; junction bases not matched to a gene: 11. Germline CDR1 is SGHRS and CDR2 is YFSETQ. The CDR3 nucleotides read TGCGCCAGCAGTCGGGACTGGACAGGGAGTAACACCGGGGAGCTGTTTTTT. Protein: CASSRDWTGSNTGELFF.

This clonotype was observed many times. J is TRBJ1-1 and V is TRBV9, with TRBD1 as a possible D gene (6 bases). Trimming stripped 4 bases from V and 3 bases from J, with 22 bases between. This CDR3 is built from 17 residues. CDR1 is SGDLS and CDR2 is YYNGEE in the germline V gene. CDR3 sequence: CASSPEGRGRPYTEAFF. As DNA, the CDR3 is TGTGCCAGCAGCCCAGAGGGCAGGGGTAGACCATACACTGAAGCTTTCTTT. Full variable domain (rest looked up from reference TRBV9 and TRBJ1-1): DSGVTQTPKHLITATGQRVTLRCSPRSGDLSVYWYQQSLDQGLQFLIQYYNGEERAKGNILERFSAQQFPDLHSELNLSSLELGDSALYFCASSPEGRGRPYTEAFFGQGTRLTVV.